The rows below give T cell receptor beta chains drawn from one sample of a study of cytomegalovirus exposure and HLA in healthy donors. Here immunoSEQ multiplex PCR was the method, and the copy in TCRdb shows in-frame clones only, minus some. This sample has some 180,000 clones, with roughly 75% found just once. The sequenced sample consisted of PBMCs. The receptors were gathered from a woman between 25 and 40 years old in good health and CMV-seronegative. Each CDR3 is given with its conserved first and last residue. A D gene is named only where the DNA matches it firmly. The listing skips clone size in some rows; elsewhere it reads once, few, many or a size class.

D gene: TRBD1
V gene: TRBV6-5
clone size: once
J gene: TRBJ2-7
CDR3 DNA: TGTGCCAGCACCATCGGGACAGGGGGCTACGAGCAGTACTTC
CDR3 protein: CASTIGTGGYEQYF

D gene: -
V gene: TRBV5-6
clone size: -
J gene: TRBJ1-1
CDR3 DNA: TGTGCCAGCAGCTTGCGGGGTACTGAAGCTTTCTTT
CDR3 protein: CASSLRGTEAFF

D gene: TRBD2
V gene: TRBV5-6
clone size: -
J gene: TRBJ2-1
CDR3 DNA: TGTGCCAGCAGCGAGAGCGGGGGAGCTAACAATGAGCAGTTCTTC
CDR3 protein: CASSESGGANNEQFF

D gene: -
V gene: TRBV10-3
clone size: -
J gene: TRBJ2-5
CDR3 DNA: TGTGCCATCAGTGAGTCGGGGGGGCCCCGGTCCATGACCCAGTACTTC
CDR3 protein: CAISESGGPRSMTQYF

D gene: TRBD1
V gene: TRBV19
clone size: -
J gene: TRBJ2-2
CDR3 DNA: TGTGCCAGTGGGTGGCAGGGGGACACCGGGGAGCTGTTTTTT
CDR3 protein: CASGWQGDTGELFF

D gene: TRBD1
V gene: TRBV10-2
clone size: once
J gene: TRBJ1-2
CDR3 DNA: TGCGCCAGCAGCAATTCGGGACAGTACTATGGCTACACCTTC
CDR3 protein: CASSNSGQYYGYTF

D gene: -
V gene: TRBV7-2
clone size: -
J gene: TRBJ2-5
CDR3 DNA: TGTGCCAGCAGCTCGGGAACAGGGAGGGGGCAAGAGACCCAGTACTTC
CDR3 protein: CASSSGTGRGQETQYF

D gene: -
V gene: TRBV30
clone size: -
J gene: TRBJ1-3
CDR3 DNA: TGTGCCTGGAGTGTCTACGAAGTACTGGTAACCACCATATATTTT
CDR3 protein: CAWSVYEVLVTTIYF

D gene: TRBD2
V gene: TRBV5-1
clone size: -
J gene: TRBJ2-7
CDR3 DNA: TGCGCCAGCAGTAGCGGGGTCCCCGAGCAGTACTTC
CDR3 protein: CASSSGVPEQYF

D gene: TRBD1
V gene: TRBV4-2
clone size: -
J gene: TRBJ2-7
CDR3 DNA: TGTGCCAGCAGCCAAGCGCCACAGGGGGCCCACGAGCAGTACTTC
CDR3 protein: CASSQAPQGAHEQYF

D gene: TRBD1
V gene: TRBV14
clone size: -
J gene: TRBJ1-3
CDR3 DNA: TGTGCCAGCAGCCAAGCGACAGGGGCAACTGGAAACACCATATATTTT
CDR3 protein: CASSQATGATGNTIYF

D gene: TRBD1
V gene: TRBV4-3
clone size: -
J gene: TRBJ2-3
CDR3 DNA: TGCGCCAGCAGCCAAGCATCCGCAGGGGGAGGCACAGATACGCAGTATTTT
CDR3 protein: CASSQASAGGGTDTQYF

D gene: -
V gene: TRBV27
clone size: -
J gene: TRBJ2-6
CDR3 DNA: TGTGCCAGCAGTTATGCGAGCTCAGGGGCCAACGTCCTGACTTTC
CDR3 protein: CASSYASSGANVLTF

D gene: TRBD1
V gene: TRBV7-2
clone size: -
J gene: TRBJ1-1
CDR3 DNA: TGTGCCAGCAGCTGGGACAGGGGTTCTGAAGCTTTCTTT
CDR3 protein: CASSWDRGSEAFF

D gene: TRBD1
V gene: TRBV6-5
clone size: -
J gene: TRBJ1-2
CDR3 DNA: TGTGCCAGCAGTTACCGCGGACAGGGGAACTATGGCTACACCTTC
CDR3 protein: CASSYRGQGNYGYTF

D gene: TRBD1
V gene: TRBV18
clone size: few
J gene: TRBJ1-2
CDR3 DNA: TGTGCCAGCTCACCAAGACAGGGGGCCTGGGCCTATGGCTACACCTTC
CDR3 protein: CASSPRQGAWAYGYTF

D gene: -
V gene: TRBV15
clone size: -
J gene: TRBJ2-4
CDR3 DNA: TGTGCCACCAGACAGGGCATAGCCAAAAACATTCAGTACTTC
CDR3 protein: CATRQGIAKNIQYF

D gene: -
V gene: TRBV7-3
clone size: -
J gene: TRBJ2-3
CDR3 DNA: TGTGCCAGCAGCTTACTGCTGGGGCGCGCGGGGAACACAGATACGCAGTATTTT
CDR3 protein: CASSLLLGRAGNTDTQYF

D gene: TRBD2
V gene: TRBV6-4
clone size: -
J gene: TRBJ2-2
CDR3 DNA: TGTGCCAGCAGTGAGGAGGGGCGGGGGGCAGCGAACACCGGGGAGCTGTTTTTT
CDR3 protein: CASSEEGRGAANTGELFF

D gene: -
V gene: TRBV6-6
clone size: -
J gene: TRBJ1-1
CDR3 DNA: TGTGCCAGCAGTTACCCTGGGGCATATGGCACTGAAGCTTTCTTT
CDR3 protein: CASSYPGAYGTEAFF

D gene: TRBD1
V gene: TRBV5-1
clone size: -
J gene: TRBJ2-7
CDR3 DNA: TGCGCCAGCAGCTCCCCTCGACAGGGTGGCGAGCAGTACTTC
CDR3 protein: CASSSPRQGGEQYF

D gene: TRBD1
V gene: TRBV4-3
clone size: -
J gene: TRBJ2-5
CDR3 DNA: TGCGCCAGCAGCCCTACTGGGACAGCGGAGACCCAGTACTTC
CDR3 protein: CASSPTGTAETQYF

D gene: -
V gene: TRBV11-2
clone size: -
J gene: TRBJ2-5
CDR3 DNA: TGTGCCAGCAGCCCCCAAAGCCAGGAAGAGACCCAGTACTTC
CDR3 protein: CASSPQSQEETQYF

D gene: -
V gene: TRBV14
clone size: -
J gene: TRBJ1-1
CDR3 DNA: TGTGCCAGCAGCCGACAGGTGACATTTACTGAAGCTTTCTTT
CDR3 protein: CASSRQVTFTEAFF

D gene: TRBD2
V gene: TRBV10-3
clone size: -
J gene: TRBJ2-1
CDR3 DNA: TGTGCCGCCTCCCTGAGCGGGGGAGACAATGAGCAGTTCTTC
CDR3 protein: CAASLSGGDNEQFF

D gene: TRBD2
V gene: TRBV7-9
clone size: -
J gene: TRBJ2-7
CDR3 DNA: TGTGCCAGCAGCGGACTAGCGGGGGGGCTCGAGCAGTACTTC
CDR3 protein: CASSGLAGGLEQYF

D gene: -
V gene: TRBV7-9
clone size: -
J gene: TRBJ1-2
CDR3 DNA: TGTGCCAGCAGCCCCCGCGGGGGGGGTCCCACCTATGGCTACACCTTC
CDR3 protein: CASSPRGGGPTYGYTF

D gene: TRBD2
V gene: TRBV7-8
clone size: -
J gene: TRBJ2-7
CDR3 DNA: TGTGCCAGCAGCCGGGGGGGCTCCTACGAGCAGTACTTC
CDR3 protein: CASSRGGSYEQYF

D gene: -
V gene: TRBV7-2
clone size: few
J gene: TRBJ1-2
CDR3 DNA: TGTGCCAGCAGCTTCAGGGGCCATCTCCTTAACTATGGCTACACCTTC
CDR3 protein: CASSFRGHLLNYGYTF

D gene: TRBD1
V gene: TRBV18
clone size: -
J gene: TRBJ1-1
CDR3 DNA: TGTGCCAGCTCACCGCTGCCCGTAGGACAGGGACAAATTATGAACACTGAAGCTTTCTTT
CDR3 protein: CASSPLPVGQGQIMNTEAFF

D gene: -
V gene: TRBV7-9
clone size: -
J gene: TRBJ1-5
CDR3 DNA: TGTGCCAGCAGCTTAGCGGAGACGGCCAATCAGCCCCAGCATTTT
CDR3 protein: CASSLAETANQPQHF

D gene: -
V gene: TRBV27
clone size: -
J gene: TRBJ1-2
CDR3 DNA: TGTGCCAGCAGTCCCCTGGGGGGTCTTGCCCCCTATGGCTACACCTTC
CDR3 protein: CASSPLGGLAPYGYTF

D gene: TRBD2
V gene: TRBV5-4
clone size: -
J gene: TRBJ2-3
CDR3 DNA: TGTGCCAGCAGTAAGGGACTAGGGACAGATACGCAGTATTTT
CDR3 protein: CASSKGLGTDTQYF

D gene: TRBD2
V gene: TRBV7-3
clone size: few
J gene: TRBJ2-2
CDR3 DNA: TGTGCCAGCTCCCGCGGGGGGGCGTACACCGGGGAGCTGTTTTTT
CDR3 protein: CASSRGGAYTGELFF

D gene: -
V gene: TRBV6-5
clone size: -
J gene: TRBJ2-2
CDR3 DNA: TGTGCCAGCTCCCACCTAAACACCGGGGAGCTGTTTTTT
CDR3 protein: CASSHLNTGELFF

D gene: -
V gene: TRBV27
clone size: -
J gene: TRBJ2-7
CDR3 DNA: TGTGCCAGCAGCCAGGGGGGCCCCTACGAGCAGTACTTC
CDR3 protein: CASSQGGPYEQYF

D gene: -
V gene: TRBV18
clone size: once
J gene: TRBJ2-5
CDR3 DNA: TGTGCCAGCTCACCACCGGGGGACAAAGAGACCCAGTACTTC
CDR3 protein: CASSPPGDKETQYF